Sequencing of this T cell receptor (beta chain) was carried out in a study of human T cells and chemical hapten exposure. Study-level information: From small differences in pooled library volume came most of the variation in per-sample TCR yields.

This clonotype was found a few times. The antigen remains undetermined. Germline V gene lookup returns CDR1 MRHNA and CDR2 SNTAGT. This CDR3 is built from 16 residues. Trimming stripped 6 bases from V and 4 bases from J, with 18 bases between. The study, taken as a whole, reports: The formation of large CDR3 similarity clusters by expanded TCRs significantly exceeded that of controls.

TCRdb redid the calling of the RACE reads with MiXCR, one entry per CDR3 protein. This sample yields approximately 340,000 distinct CDR3 sequences, of which around 7% are seen a single time; approximately 8% belongs to the top ten. As for time point: patch test 1, 2 weeks after DPC sensitization. Indicated treatment: therapeutic diphenylcyclopropenone sensitization with weekly scalp DPC. The source is a woman aged 18-35 years with alopecia areata. Some clones in this sample may be carry-over from other donors' samples. V usage is TRBV6-4 and J usage is TRBJ2-2; D might be TRBD1 or TRBD2, each matching 5 bases. Sequenced material: whole blood, taken in connection with sensitization to the hapten diphenylcyclopropenone (DPC). The CDR3 sequence is CASSQGEGHSTGELFF. In DNA, the CDR3 is TGTGCCAGCAGCCAAGGCGAGGGGCACAGCACCGGGGAGCTGTTTTTT.